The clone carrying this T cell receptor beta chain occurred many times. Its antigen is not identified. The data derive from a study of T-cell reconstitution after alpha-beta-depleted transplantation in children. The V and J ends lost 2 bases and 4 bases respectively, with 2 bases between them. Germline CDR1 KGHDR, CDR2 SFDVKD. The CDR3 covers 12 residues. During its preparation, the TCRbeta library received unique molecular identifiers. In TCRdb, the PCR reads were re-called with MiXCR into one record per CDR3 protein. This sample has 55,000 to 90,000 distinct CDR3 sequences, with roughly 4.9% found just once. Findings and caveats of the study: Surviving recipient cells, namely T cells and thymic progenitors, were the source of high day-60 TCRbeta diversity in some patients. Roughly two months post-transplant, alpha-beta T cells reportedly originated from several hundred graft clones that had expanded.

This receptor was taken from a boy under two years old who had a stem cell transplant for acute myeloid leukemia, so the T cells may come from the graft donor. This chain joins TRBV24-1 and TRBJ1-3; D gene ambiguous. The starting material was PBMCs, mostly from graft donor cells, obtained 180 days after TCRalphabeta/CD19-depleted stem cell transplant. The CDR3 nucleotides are TGTGCCACCAGTGATTCAGGAAACACCATATATTTT. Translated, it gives CATSDSGNTIYF.